This TCR beta chain was observed in a study of blood T cells in healthy people across ages. Study background: The template switching approach captured approximately one barcoded beta molecule for every two T cells. General study points: Long-lived donors had more naive CD4+ cells and higher diversity than aged donors.

Trimming cost V 2 bases and J 5 bases; bases outside gene matches: 4. CDR1 and CDR2 from the germline V gene are KGHDR and SFDVKD. The CDR3 length is 17 residues. For the second PCR, which ran for about 7 to 11 cycles, a sample-barcoded 5' primer and a J-beta primer mix were used. TCRdb re-called the 5' RACE reads through MiXCR, storing one row per CDR3 protein. The table records approximately 1.5 million distinct CDR3 sequences, 40% to 45% of them present only once. This clonotype was picked up a small number of times. Its specificity is unknown. Isolating PBMCs gave at least 6.5 million of these cells per sample. Total RNA extracted from each sample amounted to at least 5.5 micrograms.

This sequence originates from a woman between 18 and 29 years old in good health. V is TRBV24-1 and J is TRBJ2-1; 14 bases align to TRBD2. The sequencing input was blood. The CDR3 nucleotides read TGTGCCACCAGTGATTCCGGGACTAGCGGGAGTGACAATGAGCAGTTCTTC. This translates into CATSDSGTSGSDNEQFF.